Below, 32 T cell receptor beta chains from the same sample are listed, as sequenced in a study of Graves' ophthalmopathy and Graves' hyperthyroidism. RNA served as the template for amplifying TCR beta CDR3 regions. HTBI-primed first-round RT-PCR preceded second-round multiplex PCR. TCRdb re-called the multiplex PCR reads through MiXCR, storing one row per CDR3 protein. The table has 900,000 to 1,200,000 distinct CDR3 sequences, about two fifths seen once. Sequencing was performed on peripheral blood or thyroid tissue (not recorded which). These receptors originate from an adult man with Graves' hyperthyroidism.

The table lists this clonotype with many counts. J is TRBJ1-5 and V is TRBV30; TRBD1 is a possible D gene (5 bases). Germline V CDR1 and CDR2: GTSNPN, SVGIG (reference sequence). The V end lost 2 bases, the J end lost 2 bases, and 7 bases lay between the germline ends. This CDR3 is built from 13 residues. CDR3 in amino acids: CAWSLGGNQPQHF. The CDR3 DNA is TGTGCCTGGAGTTTGGGGGGCAATCAGCCCCAGCATTTT.

The V gene is TRBV15, the J gene TRBJ1-6, with 9 bases matching TRBD1. J lost 7 bases, V lost 3 bases, and 7 bases had no gene match. Germline V gene sequence: CDR1 LNHNV, CDR2 YYDKDF (reference sequence). The CDR3 length is 16 residues. The CDR3 nucleotides read TGTGCCACCAGCAGTGACCCGACAGGGGGAAATTCACCCCTCCACTTT. It specifies CATSSDPTGGNSPLHF.

This clonotype was found many times. This rearrangement joins TRBV5-1 to TRBJ1-2; D is unresolved. The CDR3 runs 14 residues. Germline lookup yields CDR1 SGHRS and CDR2 YFSETQ. The germline V and J ends were trimmed by 0 bases and 4 bases, with 10 bases remaining between them. CDR3 nucleotide sequence: TGCGCCAGCAGCTTGGGGGGAGTTGGCTATGGCTACACCTTC. Its translation: CASSLGGVGYGYTF.

This clonotype occurred many times. V usage is TRBV5-1 and J usage is TRBJ1-2, with TRBD1 identical over 8 bases. V shed 5 bases, J shed 1 base, and the junction held 4 bases outside the gene matches. This CDR3 is built from 14 residues. Germline CDR1 reads SGHRS; CDR2 reads YFSETQ. In nucleotides, the CDR3 is TGCGCCAGCAGAGGGGACAGGCGTAACTATGGCTACACCTTC. Residues: CASRGDRRNYGYTF.

This clonotype has at least ten counts. V and J are TRBV7-7 and TRBJ2-2, with 13 bases fitting TRBD2. In germline, CDR1 is SSHAT, CDR2 FNYEAQ (reference sequence). The CDR3 is 20 amino acids. V lost 6 bases and J lost 3; bases outside the gene matches: 16. CDR3 coding DNA: TGTGCCAGCAGGTCTAACCACAGGACTAGCGGGAGTCGTTACACCGGGGAGCTGTTTTTT. It translates to CASRSNHRTSGSRYTGELFF.

V and J are TRBV20-1 and TRBJ1-1, with D tentatively TRBD1 (5 bases). The CDR3 spans 12 residues. Germline V gene data show CDR1 as DFQATT and CDR2 as SNEGSKA (reference sequence). Trimming shortened V by 3 bases and J by 4 bases, and 9 bases separated the two germline ends. CDR3 bases: TGCAGTGCTAGGGCAGGGTTCACTGAAGCTTTCTTT. It is translated as CSARAGFTEAFF.

V is TRBV19 and J is TRBJ1-5; 12 bases agree with TRBD1. CDR3 length: 18 residues. In germline, CDR1 is LNHDA, CDR2 SQIVND (reference sequence). V was clipped by 6 bases and J by 3 bases; unmatched bases: 12. CDR3 sequence reads: CASRPLPGQGAVNQPQHF. The CDR3 DNA reads as TGTGCCAGTAGGCCCCTACCGGGACAGGGGGCGGTCAATCAGCCCCAGCATTTT.

Concerning this clonotype: A much larger clone is a single base away; this may be a read error. The V and J genes are TRBV19 and TRBJ1-1; no firm D call. There are 14 residues in the CDR3. V lost 7 bases to trimming and J lost 3 bases, with 15 bases between them. The V gene's germline CDR1 is LNHDA and CDR2 SQIVND (reference sequence). CDR3: CASNFGGTDTEAFF. The CDR3 nucleotides read TGTGCCAGTAATTTTGGAGGTACGGACACTGAAGCTTTCTTT.

The chain is built from TRBV15 and TRBJ2-5, with D perhaps matching TRBD1 or TRBD2 (5 bases each). Germline assignment: CDR1 LNHNV and CDR2 YYDKDF (reference sequence). The CDR3 consists of 15 residues. V lost 10 bases to trimming and J lost 3 bases, with 21 bases between them. The CDR3 nucleotides are TGTGCCAGTAAGGGTGGGCCGGGGCCCGAAGAGACCCAGTACTTC. Amino acid sequence: CASKGGPGPEETQYF.

J is TRBJ2-7 and V is TRBV7-9, with D perhaps matching TRBD1 or TRBD2 (7 bases each). The germline CDR1 and CDR2 sequences are SEHNR and FQNEAQ (reference sequence). This CDR3 is 16 amino acids long. The germline V and J ends were trimmed by 5 bases and 5 bases, with 22 bases remaining between them. The CDR3 here is CASSRVWVQGGNEQYF. The CDR3 coding sequence is TGTGCCAGCAGCCGAGTGTGGGTTCAGGGGGGGAACGAGCAGTACTTC.

A remark on this clonotype: A read error may explain this, as a much larger clone is one base away. The chain uses TRBV11-3 and TRBJ1-6; 7 positions match TRBD1. CDR3 length: 14 amino acids. V lost 2 bases to trimming and J lost 10 bases; unmatched junction nucleotides: 5. Germline values: CDR1 SGHNT, CDR2 YENEEA. DNA of the CDR3: TGTGCCAGCAGCTTACGACAGGGAAAGTCACCCCTCCACTTT. This translates into CASSLRQGKSPLHF.

This clonotype was counted only a few times. V is TRBV27 and J is TRBJ2-2; 10 bases map to TRBD1. Looked up from germline, CDR1 is MNHEY and CDR2 is SMNVEV (reference sequence). The CDR3 has 14 residues. V was pared by 7 bases and J by 3 bases, with 2 bases of the junction left unmatched. In DNA form, the CDR3 reads TGTGCCAGCACGGGGACAGGGGACACCGGGGAGCTGTTTTTT. It specifies CASTGTGDTGELFF.

This chain connects TRBV12-3 or TRBV12-4 to TRBJ1-1; D possibly corresponds to TRBD1 (5 bases). The length of the CDR3 is 14 residues. V lost 7 bases and J 4 bases, leaving 16 bases between the germline ends. The CDR3 is CASTTREGSTEAFF. CDR3 bases: TGTGCCAGCACCACCCGGGAGGGGAGCACTGAAGCTTTCTTT.

Many counts were recorded for this clonotype. The chain joins TRBV29-1 to TRBJ2-7, with 7 bases identical to TRBD1. Per germline, CDR1 SQVTM and CDR2 ANQGSEA. The CDR3 is 16 residues long. After removal of 6 bases from V and 5 bases from J, the junction contained 19 bases not matched to a gene. The DNA for the CDR3 is TGCAGCGTGAGGGACAGACAGGATGCTTGGGCGGACGAGCAGTACTTC. This codes for CSVRDRQDAWADEQYF.

The V gene is TRBV7-2, the J gene TRBJ1-4; a possible D gene is TRBD1 (5 bases). CDR1 and CDR2 (germline): SGHTA, FQGNSA. CDR3 length equals 17 residues. The V gene lost 5 bases and the J gene lost 8 bases, with 24 bases spanning the gap. The CDR3 DNA sequence: TGTGCCAGCAGCACCAAAGGCTTCGGCAGGGAGGGCGAAAAACTGTTTTTT. Protein product: CASSTKGFGREGEKLFF.

The chain links TRBV10-1 to TRBJ1-6, with D unclear. Germline V lookup: CDR1 WNHNN, CDR2 SYGVQD (reference sequence). CDR3 length: 14 residues. Deletions cut 7 bases from V and 6 bases from J, with 13 bases between. This chain's CDR3 is CASILEEGNSPLHF. The CDR3, as DNA: TGCGCCAGCATTTTAGAGGAAGGTAATTCACCCCTCCACTTT.

The CDR3 bases are TGTGCCAGTAGCACGCTCCGGGACCGCGGGGGTTACGAGCAGTACTTC. It yields the protein CASSTLRDRGGYEQYF. This chain uses TRBV19 with TRBJ2-7; 7 positions match TRBD2. The CDR3 has 16 residues. Germline V gives CDR1 LNHDA, CDR2 SQIVND (reference sequence). V dropped 6 bases and J dropped 4; count of bases not matched to a gene: 15. The variable domain in full, with the rest retrieved from reference TRBV19 and TRBJ2-7, is DGGITQSPKYLFRKEGQNVTLSCEQNLNHDAMYWYRQDPGQGLRLIYYSQIVNDFQKGDIAEGYSVSREKKESFPLTVTSAQKNPTAFYLCASSTLRDRGGYEQYFGPGTRLTVT.

This clonotype was counted at least ten times. CDR3 in DNA: TGTGCCAGCAACAAACAGGGAGGCTGGACCGGGGAGCTGTTTTTT. Amino acids: CASNKQGGWTGELFF. The V call is TRBV2, the J call TRBJ2-2; D may match TRBD1 or TRBD2 (6 bases each). V lost 7 bases, J lost 5 bases, and 17 bases lay in between. The CDR3 loop spans 15 amino acids. Germline V CDR1 and CDR2: SNHLY, FYNNEI.

The chain uses TRBV12-3 or TRBV12-4 and TRBJ1-1; weak D call: TRBD1 (5 bases). The CDR3 loop spans 13 amino acids. Trimming cost V 6 bases and J 7 bases, with 15 bases left between them. CDR3 protein: CASSRGGAGEAFF. CDR3 bases: TGTGCCAGCAGCAGAGGAGGGGCAGGTGAAGCTTTCTTT.

Ten or more counts support this clonotype. V usage is TRBV6-1 and J usage is TRBJ2-7; no definite D call. This CDR3 comprises 12 residues. V lost 1 base and J lost 6, with 7 bases in between. CDR1 and CDR2 (germline): MNHNS, SASEGT. In DNA, the CDR3 is TGTGCCAGCAGTGAAGTGGGTACCGAGCAGTACTTC. It specifies CASSEVGTEQYF.

A single count supports this clonotype. A read error is possible here, since a much larger clone lies one base away. The rearrangement links TRBV2 to TRBJ2-5, with TRBD2 matching over 11 bases. Losses at the gene ends were 2 bases for V and 4 bases for J; bases not matched to a gene: 9. The CDR3 sequence is 17 residues long. The germline gives CDR1 SNHLY, CDR2 FYNNEI. The CDR3 DNA reads TGTGCCAGCAGTGAAAGGTCTAGCGGGGGGCCTCGAGAGACCCAGTACTTC. This codes for CASSERSSGGPRETQYF.

This rearrangement joins TRBV24-1 to TRBJ2-5; 7 nucleotides line up with TRBD2. With V trimmed by 5 bases and J by 7 bases, 15 bases remained unmatched. The CDR3 length is 16 residues. In germline, CDR1 is KGHDR, CDR2 SFDVKD. The chain's CDR3 is CATSATLLAARATQYF. In nucleotides, the CDR3 is TGTGCCACCAGTGCCACCCTCCTAGCGGCCCGGGCGACCCAGTACTTC.

In its sample, this clonotype was seen many times. The CDR3 DNA follows: TGTGCCAGCAGAATCGCCGGCAGGGGTGCCTACGAGCAGTACTTC. Residues: CASRIAGRGAYEQYF. The chain couples TRBV11-2 to TRBJ2-7; TRBD1 might be the D (6 bases). Germline V gene data show CDR1 as SGHAT and CDR2 as FQNNGV. CDR3 length: 15 residues. The germline V and J ends were trimmed by 6 bases and 2 bases, with 17 bases remaining between them.

This chain connects TRBV15 to TRBJ1-4; 9 bases are shared with TRBD1. The CDR3 loop spans 16 amino acids. V trimming: 3 bases; J trimming: 10 bases; junction bases outside the gene matches: 12. From germline, CDR1 is LNHNV and CDR2 YYDKDF (reference sequence). In DNA, the CDR3 is TGTGCCACCAGCAGGATTGCGGGACAGGGCAGCGGAAAACTGTTTTTT. It encodes CATSRIAGQGSGKLFF.

The genes are TRBV29-1 and TRBJ2-7, with TRBD2 as a possible D gene (5 bases). Looked up from germline, CDR1 is SQVTM and CDR2 is ANQGSEA. The CDR3 loop spans 13 amino acids. Trimming pared 1 base from V and 5 bases from J, leaving 12 bases between. The CDR3 DNA reads as TGCAGCGTTGAAGTTGAGAGGGCCAACGAGCAGTACTTC. It specifies CSVEVERANEQYF.

This clonotype was detected many times. CDR3 amino acids: CSVAREAGANVLTF. Here the CDR3 DNA reads TGCAGTGTTGCGCGGGAGGCTGGGGCCAACGTCCTGACTTTC. The genes are TRBV20-1 and TRBJ2-6, with 8 nucleotides matching TRBD2. V gave up 7 bases and J gave up 2 bases; unmatched junction bases: 4. The CDR3 runs 14 residues. The germline V gene encodes CDR1 DFQATT and CDR2 SNEGSKA (reference sequence).

This clonotype turned up a few times. The chain uses TRBV29-1 and TRBJ2-7; 7 positions match TRBD2. V was clipped by 4 bases and J by 7 bases; unmatched bases: 7. This CDR3 spans 12 amino acids. Germline lookup yields CDR1 SQVTM and CDR2 ANQGSEA. The CDR3 bases are TGCAGCGTTGCGGGGGGAATAGGTGAGCAGTACTTC. This gives the protein CSVAGGIGEQYF.

This chain connects TRBV12-3 or TRBV12-4 to TRBJ2-6; maybe TRBD1 (6 bases). The CDR3 is 15 residues long. V lost 6 bases to trimming and J lost 4 bases, with 13 bases between them. CDR3 nucleotide sequence: TGTGCCAGCAGAAAAACAGGGTCCGGGGCCAACGTCCTGACTTTC. It is translated as CASRKTGSGANVLTF.

About this clonotype itself: A much larger clone is a single base away; this may be a read error. This chain joins TRBV11-2 and TRBJ2-5; D is perhaps TRBD1 or TRBD2 (5 bases each). Germline values: CDR1 SGHAT, CDR2 FQNNGV. The CDR3 consists of 15 residues. DNA of the CDR3: TGTGTCAGCAGCTTAGCGCCGGGAAGGGGAGAGACCCAGTACTTC. This sequence encodes CVSSLAPGRGETQYF. Full variable domain (remainder filled in from reference TRBV11-2 and TRBJ2-5): EAGVAQSPRYKIIEKRQSVAFWCNPISGHATLYWYQQILGQGPKLLIQFQNNGVVDDSQLPKDRFSAERLKGVDSTLKIQPAKLEDSAVYLCVSSLAPGRGETQYFGPGTRLLVL.

This clonotype was seen a single time. V is TRBV4-3 and J is TRBJ1-2, with TRBD1 matching over 10 bases. Per the germline V gene, CDR1 is LGHNA and CDR2 is YSLEER. This CDR3 region has 16 residues. V trimming: 4 bases; J trimming: 5 bases; junction bases outside the gene matches: 10. CDR3: CASSPGQGPNSYGYTF. CDR3 nucleotide sequence: TGCGCCAGCAGCCCGGGACAGGGGCCCAATTCTTATGGCTACACCTTC.

At least ten counts were recorded for this clonotype. The rearrangement links TRBV29-1 to TRBJ2-7; TRBD2 agrees at 11 bases. The J segment lost 6 bases and the V segment lost 6 bases, leaving 10 bases of the junction unmatched. This CDR3 contains 14 residues. Germline loops: CDR1 SQVTM, CDR2 ANQGSEA. CDR3 sequence (DNA): TGCAGCGTAAGAGGACTAGCGGGTCGGGGCGAGCAGTACTTC. Its translation is CSVRGLAGRGEQYF.

Many counts were recorded for this clonotype. This chain's CDR3 is CASSFTGSYNSPLHF. DNA for the CDR3: TGTGCCAGCAGTTTTACCGGGAGCTATAATTCACCCCTCCACTTT. The V gene is TRBV11-2, the J gene TRBJ1-6; D is unresolved. V was pared by 6 bases and J by 3 bases, with 12 bases between. This CDR3 contains 15 residues. Germline V lookup: CDR1 SGHAT, CDR2 FQNNGV.